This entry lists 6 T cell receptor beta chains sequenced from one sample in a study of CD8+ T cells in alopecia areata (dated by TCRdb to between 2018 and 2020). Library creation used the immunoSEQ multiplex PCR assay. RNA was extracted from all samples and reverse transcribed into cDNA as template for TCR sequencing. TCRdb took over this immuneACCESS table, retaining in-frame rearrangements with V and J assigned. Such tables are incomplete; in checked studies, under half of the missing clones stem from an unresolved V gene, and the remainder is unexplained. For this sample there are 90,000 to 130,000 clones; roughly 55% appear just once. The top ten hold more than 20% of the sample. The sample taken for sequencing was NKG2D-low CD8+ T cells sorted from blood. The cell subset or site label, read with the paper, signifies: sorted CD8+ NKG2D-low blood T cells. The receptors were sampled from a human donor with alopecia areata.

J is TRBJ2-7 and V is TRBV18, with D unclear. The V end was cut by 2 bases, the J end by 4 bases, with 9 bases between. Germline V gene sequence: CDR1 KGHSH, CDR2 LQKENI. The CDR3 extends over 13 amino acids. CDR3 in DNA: TGTGCCAGCTCACCAGGGATGGGATACGAGCAGTACTTC. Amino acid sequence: CASSPGMGYEQYF.

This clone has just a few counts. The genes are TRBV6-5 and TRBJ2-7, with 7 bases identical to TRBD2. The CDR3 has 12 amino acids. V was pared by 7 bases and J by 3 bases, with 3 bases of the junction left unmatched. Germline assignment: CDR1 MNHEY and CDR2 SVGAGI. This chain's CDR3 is CASTGLDYEQYF. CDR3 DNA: TGTGCCAGCACCGGACTAGACTACGAGCAGTACTTC.

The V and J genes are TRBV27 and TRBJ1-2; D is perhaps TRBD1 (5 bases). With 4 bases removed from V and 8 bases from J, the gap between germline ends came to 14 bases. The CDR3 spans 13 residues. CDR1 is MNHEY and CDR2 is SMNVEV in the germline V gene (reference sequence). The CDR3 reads CASSSQGEGGYTF. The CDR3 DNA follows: TGTGCCAGCAGTTCGCAGGGCGAAGGAGGCTACACCTTC.

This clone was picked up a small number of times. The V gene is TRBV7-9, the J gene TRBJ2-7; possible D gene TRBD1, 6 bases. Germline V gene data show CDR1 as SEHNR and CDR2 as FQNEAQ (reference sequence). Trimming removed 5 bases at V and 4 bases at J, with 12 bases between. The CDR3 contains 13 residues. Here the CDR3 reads CASSAVQGYEQYF. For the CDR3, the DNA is TGTGCCAGCAGCGCAGTCCAGGGGTACGAGCAGTACTTC.

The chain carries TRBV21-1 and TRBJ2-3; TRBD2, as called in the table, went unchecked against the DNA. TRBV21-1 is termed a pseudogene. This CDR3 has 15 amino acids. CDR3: CASTPPWGVPDTQYF. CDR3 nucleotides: TGTGCCAGCACCCCCCCGTGGGGGGTGCCAGATACGCAGTATTTT.

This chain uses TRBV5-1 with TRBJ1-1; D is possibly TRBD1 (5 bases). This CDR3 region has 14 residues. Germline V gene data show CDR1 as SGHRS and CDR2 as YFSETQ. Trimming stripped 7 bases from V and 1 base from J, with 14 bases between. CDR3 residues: CASRAGQRNTEAFF. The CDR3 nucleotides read TGCGCCAGCCGAGCGGGGCAAAGGAACACTGAAGCTTTCTTT.